This is a list of T cell receptor beta chains from one sample in a study of cytotoxic CD8 clonotypes in ibrutinib-treated CLL. Produced via immunoSEQ multiplex PCR; TCRdb's table is partial and in-frame only. The sample has under 200,000 clones; about 80% are singletons. The source material was PBMCs, sampled after 24 months of ibrutinib treatment. The receptor source for this set is a human donor with chronic lymphocytic leukemia. Each CDR3 is given with its conserved first and last residue. A D gene is named only where the DNA matches it firmly. Clone size is stated in some rows and not others, as once, few, many or a class when expanded.

v_gene	abundance	d_gene	j_gene	CDR3aa	CDR3nt
TRBV12-5	NA	NA	TRBJ2-1	CASGLVLPTGLPYEQFF	TGTGCTAGTGGTTTGGTACTACCCACGGGACTTCCCTATGAGCAGTTCTTC
TRBV27	few	TRBD2	TRBJ2-7	CASSLGRGVSYEQYF	TGTGCCAGCAGTTTAGGTCGGGGGGTAAGCTACGAGCAGTACTTC
TRBV2	NA	NA	TRBJ1-6	CASITGTYYSPLHF	TGTGCCAGCATTACCGGGACATACTATTCACCCCTCCACTTT
TRBV4-2	once	NA	TRBJ2-2	CASSQGGRRLTGELFF	TGTGCCAGCAGCCAAGGGGGCAGGCGGCTAACCGGGGAGCTGTTTTTT
TRBV4-3	NA	NA	TRBJ1-4	CASSRSTQSNEKLFF	TGCGCCAGCAGCCGAAGCACGCAGTCTAATGAAAAACTGTTTTTT
TRBV20-1	NA	NA	TRBJ1-2	CSARVSWTEFF	TGCAGTGCTAGAGTGAGTTGGACAGAATTCTTC
TRBV11-3	few	NA	TRBJ2-5	CASSLAPRQATQYF	TGTGCCAGCAGCTTAGCCCCCAGACAGGCGACCCAGTACTTC
TRBV11-3	NA	TRBD1	TRBJ2-1	CASSLGPGGSYNEQFF	TGTGCCAGCAGCTTAGGGCCAGGGGGCTCCTACAATGAGCAGTTCTTC
TRBV5-6	NA	NA	TRBJ2-7	CASSLDNSYEQYF	TGTGCCAGCAGCTTGGACAACTCCTACGAGCAGTACTTC
TRBV9	NA	TRBD2	TRBJ2-1	CASSPQIGLAGVYYNEQFF	TGTGCCAGCAGCCCCCAAATCGGACTAGCGGGAGTATACTACAATGAGCAGTTCTTC
TRBV19	NA	NA	TRBJ1-3	CASSPSLGQFGNTIYF	TGTGCCAGTAGTCCTTCCCTCGGGCAGTTTGGAAACACCATATATTTT
TRBV9	NA	NA	TRBJ1-5	CASSVGWGNQPQHF	TGTGCCAGCAGCGTAGGGTGGGGCAATCAGCCCCAGCATTTT
TRBV7-9	NA	NA	TRBJ2-5	CASRWSDEETQYF	TGTGCCAGCCGCTGGAGCGATGAAGAGACCCAGTACTTC
TRBV5-6	NA	NA	TRBJ1-5	CASSFRANQPQHF	TGTGCCAGCAGCTTTAGGGCCAATCAGCCCCAGCATTTT
TRBV28	once	TRBD2	TRBJ2-2	CASSLRQGLAGGGTGELFF	TGTGCCAGCAGTTTACGTCAGGGACTAGCGGGAGGAGGGACCGGGGAGCTGTTTTTT
TRBV7-2	NA	NA	TRBJ2-5	CASSLASETQYF	TGTGCCAGCAGCTTAGCGTCAGAGACCCAGTACTTC
TRBV5-1	NA	NA	TRBJ1-4	CASSWGATNEKLFF	TGCGCCAGCAGCTGGGGGGCAACTAATGAAAAACTGTTTTTT
TRBV18	NA	NA	TRBJ2-3	CASSRISTDTQYF	TGTGCCAGCTCTAGGATCTCCACAGATACGCAGTATTTT
TRBV14	few	TRBD2	TRBJ2-7	CASSQWVAGGSYEQYF	TGTGCCAGCAGCCAATGGGTCGCGGGAGGAAGCTACGAGCAGTACTTC
TRBV6-1	NA	NA	TRBJ1-3	CASSVMQPRYSGNTIYF	TGTGCCAGCAGTGTCATGCAGCCCAGATACTCTGGAAACACCATATATTTT
TRBV4-3	NA	TRBD2	TRBJ2-1	CASSGGRGSYNEQFF	TGCGCCAGCAGCGGAGGGAGGGGCTCCTACAATGAGCAGTTCTTC
TRBV27	NA	TRBD2	TRBJ2-6	CASSTSGSFPGANVLTF	TGTGCCAGCAGTACTAGCGGGAGCTTTCCTGGGGCCAACGTCCTGACTTTC
TRBV11-3	NA	NA	TRBJ1-5	CASSFGQSNQPQHF	TGTGCCAGCAGCTTCGGACAGAGCAATCAGCCCCAGCATTTT
TRBV18	NA	NA	TRBJ2-7	CASSPGTYEQYF	TGTGCCAGCTCACCGGGCACCTACGAGCAGTACTTC
TRBV6-1	NA	NA	TRBJ2-2	CASSEAPAANTGELFF	TGTGCCAGCAGTGAAGCGCCAGCGGCGAACACCGGGGAGCTGTTTTTT
TRBV6-5	NA	NA	TRBJ2-3	CASSYGAADTQYF	TGTGCCAGCAGTTACGGGGCAGCCGATACGCAGTATTTT
TRBV7-2	NA	NA	TRBJ2-7	CASSFGSVYEQYF	TGTGCCAGCAGCTTTGGCAGCGTCTACGAGCAGTACTTC
TRBV6-5	NA	TRBD2	TRBJ2-7	CASRSSGSHEQYF	TGTGCCAGCAGGTCTAGCGGGAGCCACGAGCAGTACTTC
TRBV6-6	NA	NA	TRBJ2-1	CASSYPTPNNEQFF	TGTGCCAGCAGTTACCCGACTCCGAACAATGAGCAGTTCTTC
TRBV12-5	NA	NA	TRBJ2-2	CASGLSPNTGELFF	TGTGCTAGTGGTTTGAGTCCCAACACCGGGGAGCTGTTTTTT
TRBV5-6	NA	TRBD2	TRBJ2-3	CASSPGTSGRTDTQYF	TGTGCCAGCAGCCCAGGGACTAGCGGGCGCACAGATACGCAGTATTTT
TRBV4-1	once	NA	TRBJ2-5	CASSQDGHQETQYF	TGCGCCAGCAGCCAGGACGGACACCAAGAGACCCAGTACTTC
TRBV6-5	NA	NA	TRBJ2-7	CASSYSWGSYEQYF	TGTGCCAGCAGTTACTCGTGGGGGTCCTACGAGCAGTACTTC
TRBV12-5	NA	NA	TRBJ1-1	CASGLGEHTEAFF	TGTGCTAGTGGTTTGGGGGAACACACTGAAGCTTTCTTT
TRBV9	NA	NA	TRBJ2-7	CASSVAPESYEQYF	TGTGCCAGCAGCGTAGCGCCAGAGTCCTACGAGCAGTACTTC
TRBV30	NA	NA	TRBJ2-1	CAWSVTNSFNEQFF	TGTGCCTGGAGTGTGACGAACTCTTTCAATGAGCAGTTCTTC
TRBV6-6	NA	NA	TRBJ1-5	CASGPRAGQPQHF	TGTGCCAGCGGCCCGAGGGCCGGTCAGCCCCAGCATTTT
TRBV4-1	NA	NA	TRBJ2-7	CASSQGAGYEQYF	TGCGCCAGCAGCCAAGGGGCAGGGTACGAGCAGTACTTC
TRBV6-5	NA	TRBD1	TRBJ1-2	CASSYSRTGDYGYTF	TGTGCCAGCAGTTACTCGCGGACAGGGGACTATGGCTACACCTTC
TRBV2	NA	TRBD1	TRBJ1-5	CASRGTGGDQPQHF	TGTGCCAGCAGGGGGACAGGGGGGGATCAGCCCCAGCATTTT
TRBV6-5	NA	TRBD2	TRBJ2-1	CASSYELAGIGNEQFF	TGTGCCAGCAGTTACGAACTAGCGGGAATTGGCAATGAGCAGTTCTTC
TRBV5-1	NA	NA	TRBJ1-2	CASSTGQPTNYGYTF	TGCGCCAGCAGCACCGGACAACCTACTAACTATGGCTACACCTTC
TRBV4-2	NA	NA	TRBJ1-1	CASSQGAGRQGTEAFF	TGTGCCAGCAGCCAAGGGGCGGGGAGGCAGGGCACTGAAGCTTTCTTT
TRBV6-6	NA	NA	TRBJ1-5	CASGTNQPQHF	TGTGCCAGCGGGACCAATCAGCCCCAGCATTTT
TRBV7-2	NA	TRBD1	TRBJ2-7	CASSLGQVGGEQYF	TGTGCCAGCAGCCTGGGACAGGTGGGCGGCGAGCAGTACTTC
TRBV9	NA	NA	TRBJ2-1	CASSPRAPSSYNEQFF	TGTGCCAGCAGCCCTAGAGCCCCGAGCTCCTACAATGAGCAGTTCTTC
TRBV25-1	NA	TRBD1	TRBJ1-6	CASGRQGPYSPLHF	TGTGCCAGCGGCCGACAGGGTCCCTATTCACCCCTCCACTTT
TRBV5-8	NA	NA	TRBJ1-4	CASSLDRGGINEKLFF	TGTGCCAGCAGCTTGGATCGGGGGGGCATTAATGAAAAACTGTTTTTT
TRBV9	NA	NA	TRBJ2-1	CASSPGNSYNEQFF	TGTGCCAGCAGCCCTGGTAACTCCTACAATGAGCAGTTCTTC
TRBV6-6	NA	TRBD1	TRBJ1-4	CASRTGGREKLFF	TGTGCCAGCAGGACAGGGGGGAGAGAAAAACTGTTTTTT
TRBV4-3	few	TRBD1	TRBJ1-2	CASSARLGQSNYGYTF	TGCGCCAGCAGCGCTCGTCTGGGACAGAGTAACTATGGCTACACCTTC
TRBV15	NA	TRBD1	TRBJ1-2	CATSSGTGGGYGYTF	TGTGCCACCAGCAGTGGGACAGGGGGCGGCTATGGCTACACCTTC
TRBV5-6	few	NA	TRBJ1-2	CASTSGTDKGYTF	TGTGCCAGCACCTCGGGGACGGATAAAGGCTACACCTTC
TRBV6-5	NA	NA	TRBJ2-5	CASSEKETQYF	TGTGCCAGCAGCGAAAAAGAGACCCAGTACTTC
TRBV5-1	NA	NA	TRBJ1-2	CASSPSGNYGYTF	TGCGCCAGCAGCCCCAGCGGTAACTATGGCTACACCTTC
TRBV6-1	NA	NA	TRBJ2-7	CASSEAARGPYEQYF	TGTGCCAGCAGTGAAGCGGCGCGGGGGCCTTACGAGCAGTACTTC
TRBV5-6	NA	NA	TRBJ2-1	CASSLYTTGFKFF	TGTGCCAGCAGCTTGTATACTACTGGCTTTAAGTTCTTC
TRBV30	few	TRBD1	TRBJ1-5	CAWSGDRVISQPQHF	TGTGCCTGGAGTGGCGACAGGGTAATTAGTCAGCCCCAGCATTTT
TRBV2	NA	NA	TRBJ2-7	CASSIGHQPYEQYF	TGTGCCAGCAGTATTGGCCACCAGCCCTACGAGCAGTACTTC